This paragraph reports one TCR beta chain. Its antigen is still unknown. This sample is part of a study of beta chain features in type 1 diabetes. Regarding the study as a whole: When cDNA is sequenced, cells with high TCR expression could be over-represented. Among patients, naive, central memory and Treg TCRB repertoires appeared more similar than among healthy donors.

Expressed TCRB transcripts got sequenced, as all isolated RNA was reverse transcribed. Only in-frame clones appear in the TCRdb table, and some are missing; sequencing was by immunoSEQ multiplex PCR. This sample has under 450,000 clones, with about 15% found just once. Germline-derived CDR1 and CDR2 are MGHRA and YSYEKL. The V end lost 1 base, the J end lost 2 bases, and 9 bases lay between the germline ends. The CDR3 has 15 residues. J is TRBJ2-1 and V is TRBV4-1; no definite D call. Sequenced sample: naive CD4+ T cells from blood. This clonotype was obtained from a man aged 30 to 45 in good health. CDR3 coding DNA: TGCGCCAGCAGCCAAGGTGGCGGAACCTACAATGAGCAGTTCTTC. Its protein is CASSQGGGTYNEQFF.